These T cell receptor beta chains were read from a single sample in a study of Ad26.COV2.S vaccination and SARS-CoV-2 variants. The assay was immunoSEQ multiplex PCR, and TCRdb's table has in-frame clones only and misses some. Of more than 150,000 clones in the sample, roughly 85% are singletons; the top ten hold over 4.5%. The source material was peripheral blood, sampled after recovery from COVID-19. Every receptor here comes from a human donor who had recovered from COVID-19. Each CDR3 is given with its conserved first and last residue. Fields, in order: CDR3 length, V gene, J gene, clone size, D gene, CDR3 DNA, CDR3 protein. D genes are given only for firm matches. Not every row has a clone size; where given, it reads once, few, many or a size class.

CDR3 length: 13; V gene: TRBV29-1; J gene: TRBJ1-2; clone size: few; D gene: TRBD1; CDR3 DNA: TGCAGCGCAGGGACAGGGGACCGCTATGGCTACACCTTC; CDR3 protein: CSAGTGDRYGYTF
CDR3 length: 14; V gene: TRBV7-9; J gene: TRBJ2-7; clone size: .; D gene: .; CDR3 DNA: TGTGCCAGCAGCTTGGGTACAGGCCCCTACGAGCAGTACTTC; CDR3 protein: CASSLGTGPYEQYF
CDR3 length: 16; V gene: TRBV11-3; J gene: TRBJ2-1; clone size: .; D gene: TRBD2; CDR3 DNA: TGTGCCAGCAGCGAGACGGGACTAGCGGGGAACAATGAGCAGTTCTTC; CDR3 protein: CASSETGLAGNNEQFF
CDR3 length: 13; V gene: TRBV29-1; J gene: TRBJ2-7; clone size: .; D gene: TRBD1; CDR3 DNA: TGCAGCGTTGGGAACAGGGGTCTAATTGAGCAGTACTTC; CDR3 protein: CSVGNRGLIEQYF
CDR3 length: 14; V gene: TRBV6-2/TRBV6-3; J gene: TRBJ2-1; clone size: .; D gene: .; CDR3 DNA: TGTGCCAGCAGTTACAGGACATTCCTAGCGGAGCAGTTCTTC; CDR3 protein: CASSYRTFLAEQFF
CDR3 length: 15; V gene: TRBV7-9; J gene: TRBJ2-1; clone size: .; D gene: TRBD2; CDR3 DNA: TGTGCCAGCAGCCCGCCGGGACTAAGCCCCAATGAGCAGTTCTTC; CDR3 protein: CASSPPGLSPNEQFF
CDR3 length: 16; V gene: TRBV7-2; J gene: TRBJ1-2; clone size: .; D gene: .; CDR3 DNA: TGTGCCAGCGTCAGCCCTCGTCCGGGGGCGGACTATGGCTACACCTTC; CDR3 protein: CASVSPRPGADYGYTF
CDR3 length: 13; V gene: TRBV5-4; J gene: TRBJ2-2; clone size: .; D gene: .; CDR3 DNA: TGTGCCAGCAGCTTAGTAGGGGCCGGGGAGCTGTTTTTT; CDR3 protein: CASSLVGAGELFF
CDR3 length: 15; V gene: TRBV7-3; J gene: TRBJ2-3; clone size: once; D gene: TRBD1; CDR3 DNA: TGTGCCAGCAGTCGGGACAGGGACGGCACAGATACGCAGTATTTT; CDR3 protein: CASSRDRDGTDTQYF
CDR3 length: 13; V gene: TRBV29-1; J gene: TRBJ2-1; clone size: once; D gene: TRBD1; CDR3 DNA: TGCAGCGTTGGGCAGGGGGCCTACAATGAGCAGTTCTTC; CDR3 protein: CSVGQGAYNEQFF
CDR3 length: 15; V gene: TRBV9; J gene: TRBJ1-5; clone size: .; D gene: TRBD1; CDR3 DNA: TGTGCCAGCAGCGAGGGACAGGGGGCGAGACAGCCCCAGCATTTT; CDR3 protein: CASSEGQGARQPQHF
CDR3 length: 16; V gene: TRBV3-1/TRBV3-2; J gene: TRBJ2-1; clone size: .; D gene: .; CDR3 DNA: TGTGCCAGCAGCCCTCGAGGGATGAGCTCCTACAATGAGCAGTTCTTC; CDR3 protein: CASSPRGMSSYNEQFF
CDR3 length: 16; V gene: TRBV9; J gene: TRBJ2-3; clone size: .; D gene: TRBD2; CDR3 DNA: TGTGCCAGCAGCGTAGCTAGCGGATCTAGCACAGATACGCAGTATTTT; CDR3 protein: CASSVASGSSTDTQYF
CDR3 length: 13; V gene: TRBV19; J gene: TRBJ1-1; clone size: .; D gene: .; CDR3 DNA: TGTGCCAGTAGTGCAACAGTATTCACTGAAGCTTTCTTT; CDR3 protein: CASSATVFTEAFF
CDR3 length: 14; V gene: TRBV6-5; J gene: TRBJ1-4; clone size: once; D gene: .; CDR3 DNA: TGTGCCAGCCGCAGGGGAGGCTTGAGTGAAAAACTGTTTTTT; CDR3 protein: CASRRGGLSEKLFF
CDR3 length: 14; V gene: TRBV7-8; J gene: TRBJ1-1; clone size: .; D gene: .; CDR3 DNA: TGTGCCAGCACCCGGGAGCGCGGGAACACTGAAGCTTTCTTT; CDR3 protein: CASTRERGNTEAFF
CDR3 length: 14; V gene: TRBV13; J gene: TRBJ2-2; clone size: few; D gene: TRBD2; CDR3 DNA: TGTGCCTCATCGGGGGAGGGACCCACCGGGGAGCTGTTTTTT; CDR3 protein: CASSGEGPTGELFF
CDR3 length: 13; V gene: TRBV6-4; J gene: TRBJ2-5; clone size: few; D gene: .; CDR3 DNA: TGTGCCAGCAGTGCTGAGTACCAAGAGACCCAGTACTTC; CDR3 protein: CASSAEYQETQYF
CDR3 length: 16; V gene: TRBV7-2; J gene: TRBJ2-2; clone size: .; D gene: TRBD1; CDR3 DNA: TGTGCCAGCAGTCCAGGGACAGGGAGAAGAGGCGGGGAGCTGTTTTTT; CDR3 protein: CASSPGTGRRGGELFF
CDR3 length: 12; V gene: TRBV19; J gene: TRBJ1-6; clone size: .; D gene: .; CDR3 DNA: TGTGCCGTAGAGGGGCCTCCTTCCTTCCTCCACTTT; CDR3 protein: CAVEGPPSFLHF
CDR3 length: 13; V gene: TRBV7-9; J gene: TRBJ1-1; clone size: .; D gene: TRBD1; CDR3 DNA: TGTGCCAGCAGCTTACCCGGGACAGTTGAAGCTTTCTTT; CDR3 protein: CASSLPGTVEAFF
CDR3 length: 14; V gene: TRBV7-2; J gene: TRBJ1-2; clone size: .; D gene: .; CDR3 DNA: TGTGCCAGCAGGGGGGGGAGGCTTAACTATGGCTACACCTTC; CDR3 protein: CASRGGRLNYGYTF
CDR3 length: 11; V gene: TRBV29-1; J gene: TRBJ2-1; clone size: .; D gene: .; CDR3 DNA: TGCAGCGTCGAGGACTACAATGAGCAGTTCTTC; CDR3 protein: CSVEDYNEQFF
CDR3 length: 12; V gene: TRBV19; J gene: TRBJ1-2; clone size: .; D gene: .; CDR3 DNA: TGTGCCAGTAGTATACGTGACTATGGCTACACCTTC; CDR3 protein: CASSIRDYGYTF
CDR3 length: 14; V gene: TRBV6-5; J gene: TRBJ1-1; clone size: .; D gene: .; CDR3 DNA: TGTGCCAGCAGAGGGAGACGGATGAACACTGAAGCTTTCTTT; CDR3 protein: CASRGRRMNTEAFF
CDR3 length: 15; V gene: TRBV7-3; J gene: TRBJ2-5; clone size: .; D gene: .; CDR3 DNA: TGTGCCAGCAGCCAACTGGTTGGGGGAGGAGAGACCCAGTACTTC; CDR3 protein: CASSQLVGGGETQYF
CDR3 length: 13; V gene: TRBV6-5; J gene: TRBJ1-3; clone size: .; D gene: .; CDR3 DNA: TGTGCCAGCCCGGAGCTTACTGGAAACACCATATATTTT; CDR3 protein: CASPELTGNTIYF
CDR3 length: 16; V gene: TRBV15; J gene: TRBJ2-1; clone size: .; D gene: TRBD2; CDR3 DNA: TGTGCCACTACAAGCGGGGGGTCTAGCTCCTACAATGAGCAGTTCTTC; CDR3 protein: CATTSGGSSSYNEQFF
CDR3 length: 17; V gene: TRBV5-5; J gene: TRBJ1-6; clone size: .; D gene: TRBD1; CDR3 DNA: TGTGCCAGCAGCGACGGACAGGGGAGCATGTCTTATTCACCCCTCCACTTT; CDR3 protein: CASSDGQGSMSYSPLHF
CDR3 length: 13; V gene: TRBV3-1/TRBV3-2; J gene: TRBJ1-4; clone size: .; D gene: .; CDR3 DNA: TGTGCCAGCAGCTTAAGGGGGAATGAAAAACTGTTTTTT; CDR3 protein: CASSLRGNEKLFF
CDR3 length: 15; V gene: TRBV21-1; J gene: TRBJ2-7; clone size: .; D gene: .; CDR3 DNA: TGTGCCAGCAGCCGCAAACGGCTATCTCCCTCCGAGCAGTACTTC; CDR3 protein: CASSRKRLSPSEQYF
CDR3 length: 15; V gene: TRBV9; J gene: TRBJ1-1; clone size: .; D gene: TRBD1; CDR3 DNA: TGTGCCAGCAGCGCCAGTGGGACAGGGAACACTGAAGCTTTCTTT; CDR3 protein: CASSASGTGNTEAFF
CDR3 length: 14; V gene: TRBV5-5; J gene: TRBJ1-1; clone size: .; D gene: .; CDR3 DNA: TGTGCCAGCAGTTTTCAGGCACTGAACACTGAAGCTTTCTTT; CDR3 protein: CASSFQALNTEAFF
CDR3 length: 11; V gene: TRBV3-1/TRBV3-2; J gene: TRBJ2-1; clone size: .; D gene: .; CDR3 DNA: TGTGCCAGCAGCTCGACTATCGGGCAGTTCTTC; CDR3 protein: CASSSTIGQFF
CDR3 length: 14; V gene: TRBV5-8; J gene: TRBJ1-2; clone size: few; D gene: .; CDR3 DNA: TGTGCCAGCAGCGTTGTGAGGACACTCTTTGGCTACACCTTC; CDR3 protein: CASSVVRTLFGYTF
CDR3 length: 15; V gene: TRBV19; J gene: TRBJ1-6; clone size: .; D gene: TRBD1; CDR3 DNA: TGTGCCAGTAGCCGGGAGGGGGCGATAATTTCACCCCTCCACTTT; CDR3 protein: CASSREGAIISPLHF
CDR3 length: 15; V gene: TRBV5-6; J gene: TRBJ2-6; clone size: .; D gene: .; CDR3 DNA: TGTGCCAGCAGCTTTTTGGGTACTGGGGCCAACGTCCTGACTTTC; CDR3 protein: CASSFLGTGANVLTF
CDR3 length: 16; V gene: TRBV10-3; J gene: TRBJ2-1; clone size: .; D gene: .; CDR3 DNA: TGTGCCATCAGTGAGTCACGTCAGGGGGGTATCAATGAGCAGTTCTTC; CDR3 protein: CAISESRQGGINEQFF
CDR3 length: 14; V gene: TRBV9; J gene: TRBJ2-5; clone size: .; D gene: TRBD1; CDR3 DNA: TGTGCCAGCAGCGGCGAGGGACAGGGAGAGACCCAGTACTTC; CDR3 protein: CASSGEGQGETQYF
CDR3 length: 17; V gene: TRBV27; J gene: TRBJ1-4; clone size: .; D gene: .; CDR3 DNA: TGTGCCAGCAGTTTGTCCCCCACTGGGCCCGAGAGGGAAAAACTGTTTTTT; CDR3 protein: CASSLSPTGPEREKLFF
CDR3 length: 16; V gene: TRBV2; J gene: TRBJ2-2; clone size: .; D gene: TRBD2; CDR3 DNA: TGTGCCACCAGACCCCCTAGCGGGAGTGGCACCGGGGAGCTGTTTTTT; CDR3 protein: CATRPPSGSGTGELFF
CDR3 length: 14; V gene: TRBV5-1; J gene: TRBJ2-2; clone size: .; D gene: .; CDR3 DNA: TGCGCCAGCAGCCCTTCCTACAGGGCCGGGGAGCTGTTTTTT; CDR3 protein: CASSPSYRAGELFF
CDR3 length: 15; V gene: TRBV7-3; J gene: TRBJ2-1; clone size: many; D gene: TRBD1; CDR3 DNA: TGTGCCAGCAGCTGGGTACGGACAGGGTTCCATGAGCAGTTCTTC; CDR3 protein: CASSWVRTGFHEQFF
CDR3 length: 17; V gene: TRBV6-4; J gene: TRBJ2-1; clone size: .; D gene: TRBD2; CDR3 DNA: TGTGCCAGCAGTCCTCCGGGACTAGCGGGAGGGCCACACGAGCAGTTCTTC; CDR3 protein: CASSPPGLAGGPHEQFF
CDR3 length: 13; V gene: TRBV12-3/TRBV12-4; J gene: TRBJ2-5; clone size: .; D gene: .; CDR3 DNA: TGTGCCAGCAGTTTCAGTATAGGGGAGGTTCGTGACTTC; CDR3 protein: CASSFSIGEVRDF
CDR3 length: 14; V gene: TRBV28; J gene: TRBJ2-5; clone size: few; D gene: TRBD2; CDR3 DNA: TGTGCCAGCAGTTGGGCGGGGGGGTCGCAGACCCAGTACTTC; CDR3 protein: CASSWAGGSQTQYF
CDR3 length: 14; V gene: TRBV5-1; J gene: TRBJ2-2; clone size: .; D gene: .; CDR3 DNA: TGCGCCAGCAGCGACAACTCGAACACCGGGGAGCTGTTTTTT; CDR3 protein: CASSDNSNTGELFF
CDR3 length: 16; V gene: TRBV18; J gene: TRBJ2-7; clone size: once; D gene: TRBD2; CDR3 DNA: TGTGCCAGCTCAGCGGGACTAGCGGGCCTCTTCTACGAGCAGTACTTC; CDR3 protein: CASSAGLAGLFYEQYF
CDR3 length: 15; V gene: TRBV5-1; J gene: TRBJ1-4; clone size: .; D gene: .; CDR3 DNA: TGCGCCAGCAGCACCTCACAGGCCCGTGGTGAAAAACTGTTTTTT; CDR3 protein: CASSTSQARGEKLFF
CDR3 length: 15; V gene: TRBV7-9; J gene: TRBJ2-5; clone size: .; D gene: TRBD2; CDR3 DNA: TGTGCCAGCAGCTCTGGACTAGCGGGGCGAGAGACCCAGTACTTC; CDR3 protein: CASSSGLAGRETQYF
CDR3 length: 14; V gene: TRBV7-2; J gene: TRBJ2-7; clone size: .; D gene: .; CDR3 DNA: TGTGCCAGCAGCTTAGCGGGCGCACTCTACGAGCAGTACTTC; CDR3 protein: CASSLAGALYEQYF
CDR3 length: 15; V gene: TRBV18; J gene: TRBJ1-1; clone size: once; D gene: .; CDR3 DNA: TGTGCCAGCTCACCATTCCAAGGGTCGGACACTGAAGCTTTCTTT; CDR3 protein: CASSPFQGSDTEAFF
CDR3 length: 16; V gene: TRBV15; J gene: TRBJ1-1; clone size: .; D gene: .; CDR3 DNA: TGTGCCACCAGCAGAGGAAGGGGTTATATCGGCACTGAAGCTTTCTTT; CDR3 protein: CATSRGRGYIGTEAFF
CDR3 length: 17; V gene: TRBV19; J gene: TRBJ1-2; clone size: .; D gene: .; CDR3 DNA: TGTGCCAGTAGTATATTGGGACCGCTTGGCCGTCTCTATGGCTACACCTTC; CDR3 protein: CASSILGPLGRLYGYTF
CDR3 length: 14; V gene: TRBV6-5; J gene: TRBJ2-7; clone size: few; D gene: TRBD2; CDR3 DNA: TGTGCCAGCAGTTACTCGACTAGCACCTACGAGCAGTACTTC; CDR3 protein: CASSYSTSTYEQYF
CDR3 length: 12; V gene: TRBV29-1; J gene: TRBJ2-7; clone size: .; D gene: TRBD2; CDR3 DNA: TGCAGCGTTGATGGGGGGGACGGTGGGGTTTGGTTC; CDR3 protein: CSVDGGDGGVWF
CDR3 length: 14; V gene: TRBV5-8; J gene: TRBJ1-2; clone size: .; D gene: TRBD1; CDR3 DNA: TGTGCCAGCAGTCCAGGGGGCGCGATCTATGGCTACACCTTC; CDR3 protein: CASSPGGAIYGYTF
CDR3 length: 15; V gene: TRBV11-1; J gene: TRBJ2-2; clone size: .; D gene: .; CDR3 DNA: TGTGCCAGCAGCTTAGTTTCAACGAACACCGGGGAGCTGTTTTTT; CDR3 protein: CASSLVSTNTGELFF
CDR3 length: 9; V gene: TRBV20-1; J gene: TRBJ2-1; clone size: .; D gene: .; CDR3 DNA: TGCAGTGCGGGGAATGAGCAGTTCTTC; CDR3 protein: CSAGNEQFF
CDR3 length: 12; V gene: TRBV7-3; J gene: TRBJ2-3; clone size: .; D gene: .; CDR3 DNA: TGTGCCAGCAGTTTGGACACAGATACGCAGTATTTT; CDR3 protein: CASSLDTDTQYF